Each of the 32 T cell receptor beta chains below was sequenced from the same sample in a study of blood T cell repertoires in COVID-19. Profiling relied on immunoSEQ multiplex PCR, and the TCRdb table lists in-frame clones only, not all of them. The table lists fewer than 250,000 clones, 86% of them singletons. Sample: PBMCs or T cells enriched from blood (not recorded which). Receptors originate from a woman in her forties or fifties who had recovered from COVID-19.

The chain couples TRBV7-8 to TRBJ2-7, with D possibly being TRBD1 (5 bases). The CDR3 runs 14 residues. The V end lost 7 bases, the J end lost 3 bases, and 16 bases lay between the germline ends. Germline assignment: CDR1 SGHVS and CDR2 FQNEAQ. CDR3 bases: TGTGCCAGCACCGAAGGCAGGGCGATCTACGAGCAGTACTTC. This codes for CASTEGRAIYEQYF.

The chain employs TRBV5-3 and TRBJ1-4, with D tentatively TRBD1 (5 bases). TRBV5-3 is reported as an ORF; its role is uncertain. The length of the CDR3 is 17 residues. Trimming removed 0 bases at V and 6 bases at J, with 18 bases between. CDR3 nucleotides: TGTGCCAGAAGCTTGGCGGGGAGGGGCAGCCGGGATGAAAAACTGTTTTTT. Its protein product is CARSLAGRGSRDEKLFF.

The rearrangement links TRBV2 to TRBJ2-2; TRBD2 aligns across 14 bases. The CDR3 has 15 residues. J gave up 7 bases and V 6 bases, and 4 bases lay outside the gene matches. CDR1 is SNHLY, CDR2 FYNNEI, per germline. The CDR3 DNA is TGTGCCAGCAGCGGACTAGCGGGAGGTGTCGGGGAGCTGTTTTTT. Amino acid sequence: CASSGLAGGVGELFF.

J is TRBJ2-7 and V is TRBV2; the match to TRBD1 covers 10 bases. V dropped 7 bases and J dropped 4; count of bases not matched to a gene: 7. This CDR3 is built from 14 residues. Germline V gene sequence: CDR1 SNHLY, CDR2 FYNNEI. The CDR3 loop is CASTSTGGIYEQYF. In DNA form, the CDR3 reads TGTGCCAGCACTTCGACAGGGGGCATTTACGAGCAGTACTTC.

V usage is TRBV5-6 and J usage is TRBJ1-1; TRBD1 agrees at 10 bases. V lost 4 bases and J lost 4; bases outside the gene matches: 7. The germline CDR1 and CDR2 sequences are SGHDT and YYEEEE. The CDR3 contains 15 residues. The CDR3 sequence: CASSVRQGAPTEAFF. CDR3 bases: TGTGCCAGCAGCGTTAGACAGGGGGCGCCCACTGAAGCTTTCTTT.

The V call is TRBV5-1, the J call TRBJ1-3, with TRBD1 as a possible D gene (5 bases). Per the germline V gene, CDR1 is SGHRS and CDR2 is YFSETQ. Trimming removed 4 bases at V and 0 bases at J, with 14 bases between. This CDR3 is built from 16 residues. The CDR3 is CASSPGGTASGNTIYF. CDR3 nucleotide sequence: TGCGCCAGCAGCCCGGGAGGGACCGCCTCTGGAAACACCATATATTTT.

This sequence joins TRBV7-9 and TRBJ2-4, with TRBD2 as a possible D gene (5 bases). Looked up from germline, CDR1 is SEHNR and CDR2 is FQNEAQ (reference sequence). The length of the CDR3 is 15 residues. The V and J ends lost 7 bases and 8 bases respectively, with 21 bases between them. The CDR3 region is CASTIGEGARDIQYF. DNA of the CDR3: TGTGCCAGCACCATCGGGGAAGGTGCTCGAGACATTCAGTACTTC.

The genes are TRBV19 and TRBJ2-7; 8 bases fit TRBD1. CDR1 is LNHDA, CDR2 SQIVND, per germline (reference sequence). Trimming removed 5 bases from V and 4 bases from J; junction bases left unmatched: 10. CDR3 length equals 15 residues. The CDR3 bases are TGTGCCAGTAGTCCTTCCGGGACAGGTGTGTACGAGCAGTACTTC. It is translated as CASSPSGTGVYEQYF.

For the CDR3, the DNA is TGTGCCAGCACCCTGCGGGCCAGTTCACCCCTCCACTTT. Its protein is CASTLRASSPLHF. The chain joins TRBV12-3 or TRBV12-4 to TRBJ1-6; the D is unclear. The CDR3 spans 13 residues. The V end was cut by 7 bases, the J end by 9 bases, with 13 bases between.

The chain uses TRBV2 and TRBJ1-1; 7 nucleotides align to TRBD1. Per the germline V gene, CDR1 is SNHLY and CDR2 is FYNNEI. The CDR3 totals 14 residues. The ends lost 6 bases at V and 8 bases at J; junction bases unmatched: 12. In DNA, the CDR3 is TGTGCCAGCAGCCAAGAAGGGGGCCGGCTCGAAGCTTTCTTT. This gives the protein CASSQEGGRLEAFF.

The CDR3 bases are TGTGCCAGCAGCTCGGGACAGTTCATTCAGTACTTC. Amino acids: CASSSGQFIQYF. This chain links TRBV7-2 with TRBJ2-4; 7 bases are shared with TRBD1. The CDR3 consists of 12 residues. V lost 4 bases and J lost 9; bases outside the gene matches: 3. Germline V gene sequence: CDR1 SGHTA, CDR2 FQGNSA.

CDR3 DNA sequence: TGTGCCGCTCAGGGGGCTCTAAGAAGGATTGGAAATGGCTACACCTTC. Its protein is CAAQGALRRIGNGYTF. V gene TRBV30 combines with J gene TRBJ1-2, with 8 bases that match TRBD1. Trimming took 8 bases from V and 6 from J; bases not matched to a gene: 20. The CDR3 is 16 amino acids. Germline assignment: CDR1 GTSNPN and CDR2 SVGIG (reference sequence).

The V call is TRBV28, the J call TRBJ2-2, with 10 bases lining up with TRBD1. The V gene end was trimmed by 8 bases and the J gene end by 5 bases; junction bases not matched to a gene: 11. This CDR3 has 16 amino acids. Per germline, CDR1 MDHEN and CDR2 SYDVKM. DNA of the CDR3: TGTGCCAGCCGAAATCCCGACAGGGGGCCAACCGGGGAGCTGTTTTTT. Protein sequence: CASRNPDRGPTGELFF.

The V gene is TRBV3-1 (or the pseudogene TRBV3-2), the J gene TRBJ1-3, with TRBD1 matching over 8 bases. Germline V gives CDR1 LGHDT, CDR2 YNNKEL (reference sequence). Trimming took 4 bases from V and 0 from J; bases not matched to a gene: 8. The CDR3 runs 17 residues. For the CDR3, the DNA is TGTGCCAGCAGCCCTACCGGGACAGGATCCTCTGGAAACACCATATATTTT. As protein: CASSPTGTGSSGNTIYF.

The chain couples TRBV5-1 to TRBJ1-6; TRBD1 aligns across 7 bases. Germline V gene sequence: CDR1 SGHRS, CDR2 YFSETQ. Trimming removed 3 bases from V and 5 bases from J; junction bases left unmatched: 11. This CDR3 is 17 amino acids long. The CDR3 reads CASSSEQGSHHNSPLHF. CDR3 coding DNA: TGCGCCAGCAGCTCGGAACAGGGGTCCCACCATAATTCACCCCTCCACTTT.

This clone was observed once. V is TRBV19 and J is TRBJ1-3, with D possibly TRBD1 on 6 matching bases. Germline V gives CDR1 LNHDA, CDR2 SQIVND (reference sequence). Trimming shortened V by 9 bases and J by 3 bases, and 12 bases separated the two germline ends. The CDR3 covers 13 residues. The CDR3 nucleotides read TGTGCCAGCCATCGAGGGGGTGGAAACACCATATATTTT. This codes for CASHRGGGNTIYF.

The chain recombines TRBV10-2 with TRBJ2-6, with D possibly being TRBD1 (5 bases). The germline V gene encodes CDR1 WSHSY and CDR2 SAAADI. V lost 4 bases and J lost 12, with 10 bases in between. The CDR3 contains 12 residues. The CDR3 DNA follows: TGCGCCAGCAGTGGGGGCCAGGGCGTCCTGACTTTC. Translating it yields CASSGGQGVLTF.

The J gene is TRBJ1-4, the V gene TRBV6-5, with 8 bases matching TRBD1. Germline V gene data show CDR1 as MNHEY and CDR2 as SVGAGI. V shed 6 bases and J 6 bases; nucleotides not matched to a gene: 6. The length of the CDR3 is 14 residues. The CDR3 DNA is TGTGCCAGCAGCATCGGGACAGGAGATGAAAAACTGTTTTTT. This translates into CASSIGTGDEKLFF.

V usage is TRBV11-2 and J usage is TRBJ1-1; 7 nucleotides match TRBD1. The germline CDR1 and CDR2 sequences are SGHAT and FQNNGV. The CDR3 spans 15 residues. The ends lost 3 bases at V and 6 bases at J; junction bases unmatched: 10. CDR3 residues: CASSFRQGGFAEAFF. As DNA, the CDR3 is TGTGCCAGCAGCTTCCGACAGGGTGGTTTTGCTGAAGCTTTCTTT. Variable domain in full (rest from reference TRBV11-2 and TRBJ1-1): EAGVAQSPRYKIIEKRQSVAFWCNPISGHATLYWYQQILGQGPKLLIQFQNNGVVDDSQLPKDRFSAERLKGVDSTLKIQPAKLEDSAVYLCASSFRQGGFAEAFFGQGTRLTVV.

A note on this clone: Compared with germline, one end of the junction differs, possibly owing to a read error. CDR3 nucleotide sequence: TGTGCCACAACGGACTCTGGAGACACCATATATTTT. Translated, it gives CATTDSGDTIYF. The chain combines TRBV28 with TRBJ1-3, with unresolved D. In germline, CDR1 is MDHEN, CDR2 SYDVKM. This CDR3 contains 12 residues. Together with reference TRBV28 and TRBJ1-3, the CDR3 gives the full variable domain: DVKVTQSSRYLVKRTGEKVFLECVQDMDHENMFWYRQDPGLGLRLIYFSYDVKMKEKGDIPEGYSVSREKKERFSLILESASTNQTSMYLCATTDSGDTIYFGEGSWLTVV.

The rearrangement links TRBV4-1 to TRBJ1-2, with TRBD1 as a possible D gene (5 bases). Germline-derived CDR1 and CDR2 are MGHRA and YSYEKL. V lost 0 bases and J 3 bases, leaving 8 bases between the germline ends. This CDR3 has 14 residues. The CDR3 nucleotides are TGCGCCAGCAGCCAAGATGGGGGGGACTATGGCTACACCTTC. Residues: CASSQDGGDYGYTF.

A single count supports this clone. This chain uses TRBV20-1 with TRBJ2-1; 9 bases align to TRBD2. Germline CDR1 reads DFQATT; CDR2 reads SNEGSKA (reference sequence). This CDR3 is 14 amino acids long. Trimming at V came to 3 bases and at J to 10 bases, leaving 10 bases not matched to a gene. The CDR3 loop reads CSASFPGLAAEQFF. The DNA for the CDR3 is TGCAGTGCTAGTTTCCCGGGACTAGCAGCCGAGCAGTTCTTC.

The chain employs TRBV3-1 (or the pseudogene TRBV3-2) and TRBJ2-7; 11 bases are a match to TRBD2. The V and J ends lost 7 bases and 13 bases, in that order; junction bases with no gene match: 6. The CDR3 length is 11 residues. Per germline, CDR1 LGHDT and CDR2 YNNKEL (reference sequence). This CDR3 is CASTTSGDFYF. DNA for the CDR3: TGTGCCAGCACGACTAGCGGGGACTTCTACTTC.

The DNA of the CDR3 is TGTGCCAGCAGCTCTGGACTAGCGGGGACCTCCCCAGATACGCAGTATTTT. This gives the protein CASSSGLAGTSPDTQYF. V is TRBV7-6 and J is TRBJ2-3; TRBD2 matches 12 bases. The CDR3 sequence is 17 residues long. CDR1 is SGHVS and CDR2 is FNYEAQ in the germline V gene. V lost 4 bases, J lost 4 bases, and 9 bases stayed unmatched. The entire variable domain, with the rest obtained from reference TRBV7-6 and TRBJ2-3, is as follows: GAGVSQSPRYKVTKRGQDVALRCDPISGHVSLYWYRQALGQGPEFLTYFNYEAQQDKSGLPNDRFSAERPEGSISTLTIQRTEQRDSAMYRCASSSGLAGTSPDTQYFGPGTRLTVL.

V is TRBV7-2 and J is TRBJ1-2; 8 nucleotides line up with TRBD1. The CDR3 is 16 residues long. CDR1 is SGHTA, CDR2 FQGNSA, per germline. With 7 bases clipped from V and 0 bases from J, the junction kept 10 bases outside the gene matches. In nucleotides, the CDR3 is TGTGCCAGCACCTCCCAGGGGGCAGGGTCTAACTATGGCTACACCTTC. This translates into CASTSQGAGSNYGYTF.

The V call is TRBV18, the J call TRBJ1-2; D is unclear. The CDR3 runs 15 residues. The ends were cut back, 0 bases at V and 2 bases at J, with 10 bases in the middle. Germline CDR1 KGHSH, CDR2 LQKENI. In nucleotides, the CDR3 is TGTGCCAGCTCACCACCGAGGGCAGAAAACTATGGCTACACCTTC. Encoded protein: CASSPPRAENYGYTF.

This clone has a single count. CDR3 region: CASSQAYGQPHRYF. The CDR3 DNA reads as TGCGCCAGCAGCCAAGCTTATGGGCAGCCCCACCGGTATTTT. The chain has TRBV4-1 and TRBJ2-3, with no clear D. Trimming took off 1 base at V and 14 bases at J, with 19 bases between the two ends. Looked up from germline, CDR1 is MGHRA and CDR2 is YSYEKL. CDR3 length equals 14 residues.

The chain employs TRBV6-6 and TRBJ2-7; TRBD1 matches at 9 bases. This CDR3 is 14 amino acids long. The V gene's germline CDR1 is MNHNY and CDR2 SVGAGI (reference sequence). V lost 6 bases, J lost 6 bases, and 9 bases stayed unmatched. This chain's CDR3 is CASRAPGQGREQYF. As DNA, the CDR3 is TGTGCCAGCAGGGCTCCGGGACAGGGTCGCGAGCAGTACTTC.

The V and J genes are TRBV28 and TRBJ1-2; 11 bases map to TRBD1. The J segment lost 4 bases and the V segment lost 4 bases, leaving 5 bases of the junction unmatched. The CDR3 spans 15 residues. From germline, CDR1 is MDHEN and CDR2 SYDVKM. CDR3: CASSWGTGGVYGYTF. In DNA form, the CDR3 reads TGTGCCAGCAGTTGGGGGACAGGGGGTGTCTATGGCTACACCTTC.

The chain recombines TRBV7-3 with TRBJ1-4; D is undetermined. The CDR3 is 14 amino acids. Germline V gene sequence: CDR1 SGHTA, CDR2 FQGTGA. Deletions cut 4 bases from V and 8 bases from J, with 14 bases between. The chain's CDR3 is CASSSVGGREKLFF. CDR3 nucleotides: TGTGCCAGCAGCTCCGTAGGAGGGCGGGAAAAACTGTTTTTT.

The chain links TRBV11-3 to TRBJ2-3, with a possible D match to TRBD2 (6 bases). CDR1 is SGHNT and CDR2 is YENEEA in the germline V gene. The CDR3 contains 16 residues. The ends were cut back, 2 bases at V and 0 bases at J, with 12 bases in the middle. The CDR3 reads CASSLIRGASTDTQYF. CDR3 nucleotides: TGTGCCAGCAGCTTAATCCGCGGGGCCAGCACAGATACGCAGTATTTT.

The rearrangement joins TRBV19 to TRBJ1-5, with D unresolved. The CDR3 spans 16 residues. Trimming shortened V by 5 bases and J by 0 bases, and 14 bases separated the two germline ends. Germline CDR1 is LNHDA and CDR2 is SQIVND (reference sequence). The CDR3 loop reads CASSGTSGYSNQPQHF. CDR3 DNA sequence: TGTGCCAGTAGTGGAACATCGGGATATAGCAATCAGCCCCAGCATTTT.